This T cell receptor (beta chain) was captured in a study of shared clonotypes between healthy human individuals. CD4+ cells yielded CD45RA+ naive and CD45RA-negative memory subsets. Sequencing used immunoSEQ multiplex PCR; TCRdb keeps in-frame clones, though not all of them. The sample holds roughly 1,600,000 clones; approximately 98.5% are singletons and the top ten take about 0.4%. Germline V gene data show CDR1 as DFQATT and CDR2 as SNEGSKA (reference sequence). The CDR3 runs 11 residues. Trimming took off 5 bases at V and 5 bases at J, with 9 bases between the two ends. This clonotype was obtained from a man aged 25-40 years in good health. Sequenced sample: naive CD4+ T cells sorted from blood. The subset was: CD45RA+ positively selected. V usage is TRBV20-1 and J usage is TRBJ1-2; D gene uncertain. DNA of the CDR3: TGCAGTGCTGTCCCGGGTTATGGCTACACCTTC. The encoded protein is CSAVPGYGYTF.